This T cell receptor beta chain appears in the sequencing data of a study of shared clonotypes between healthy human individuals. Findings and limits, study-wide: Rarefaction indicated that sorted-subset sequencing remained incomplete although depth was large.

Each cell subset's genomic DNA was divided evenly among several immunoSEQ plates. TCRdb's copy holds only in-frame clones and misses some; the assay was immunoSEQ multiplex PCR. The top ten clones hold about 0.39% of a sample with roughly 2.2 million clones, 93% of them seen once. The CDR3 loop spans 14 amino acids. Looked up from germline, CDR1 is LNHNV and CDR2 is YYDKDF (reference sequence). Trimming took off 1 base at V and 5 bases at J, with 11 bases between the two ends. Regarding this clone: What it binds is not known.

The sequenced sample was naive CD4+ T cells from PBMCs. Stated subset: CD45RA+ positively selected. The chain has TRBV15 and TRBJ2-5; a possible D gene is TRBD1 (5 bases). This receptor was obtained from a man aged 18-30 years in good health. Some clones in this sample may be carry-over from other donors' samples. The CDR3: CATSRGGDGETQYF. CDR3 bases: TGTGCCACCAGCAGAGGGGGCGATGGGGAGACCCAGTACTTC.